These 25 T cell receptor beta chains were sequenced from one sample in a study of neurological immune-mediated disorders. TCRdb recomputed calls from the 5' RACE reads with MiXCR, one row per CDR3 protein. The sample consists of about 44,000 distinct CDR3 sequences, about 22% of them appearing once. Time point in this sample: technical triplicate 3. Sequences were obtained from PBMCs. The receptor source for this set is a man aged 55-75 years with HTLV-1-associated myelopathy (HAM/TSP).

This clonotype was seen repeatedly, ten times or more. The rearrangement joins TRBV15 to TRBJ1-2; D perhaps matches TRBD1 (5 bases). The germline V and J ends were trimmed by 0 bases and 2 bases, with 7 bases remaining between them. The CDR3 extends over 14 amino acids. Germline values: CDR1 LNHNV, CDR2 YYDKDF (reference sequence). The CDR3 spells CATSRDRVNYGYTF. CDR3 sequence (DNA): TGTGCCACCAGCAGAGACAGGGTAAACTATGGCTACACCTTC. The full variable domain, rest sourced from reference TRBV15 and TRBJ1-2, is DAMVIQNPRYQVTQFGKPVTLSCSQTLNHNVMYWYQQKSSQAPKLLFHYYDKDFNNEADTPDNFQSRRPNTSFCFLDIRSPGLGDTAMYLCATSRDRVNYGYTFGSGTRLTVV.

In this sample, this clonotype turned up once. The CDR3: CASSPHIGGSGNTIYF. The CDR3 DNA reads TGTGCCAGCAGCCCCCATATTGGTGGCTCTGGAAACACCATATATTTT. The chain employs TRBV7-8 and TRBJ1-3, with unresolved D. In germline, CDR1 is SGHVS, CDR2 FQNEAQ. The V gene lost 5 bases and the J gene lost 0 bases, with 14 bases spanning the gap. This CDR3 is built from 16 residues. Looking up the rest from reference TRBV7-8 and TRBJ1-3 gives the full variable domain: GAGVSQSPRYKVAKRGQDVALRCDPISGHVSLFWYQQALGQGPEFLTYFQNEAQLDKSGLPSDRFFAERPEGSVSTLKIQRTQQEDSAVYLCASSPHIGGSGNTIYFGEGSWLTVV.

The table lists this clonotype with many counts. The chain joins TRBV6-6 to TRBJ2-3; no firm D call. CDR3 size: 12 residues. Trimming stripped 4 bases from V and 4 bases from J, with 6 bases between. Germline V CDR1 and CDR2: MNHNY, SVGAGI (reference sequence). Here the CDR3 DNA reads TGTGCCAGCAGTTTGTATTCAGATACGCAGTATTTT. Encoded protein: CASSLYSDTQYF.

Many counts were recorded for this clonotype. An end of the junction does not agree with germline; a read error may underlie this. V usage is TRBV28 and J usage is TRBJ2-3; D may be TRBD2 (5 bases). This CDR3 has 11 amino acids. CDR1 MDHEN and CDR2 SYDVKM come from the germline V gene. Written as DNA, the CDR3 is TGTGCCAGCAGCGCCCGGGAACCCAAGAATTTT. This translates into CASSAREPKNF.

This chain uses TRBV20-1 with TRBJ2-1, with TRBD2 identical over 13 bases. Trimming cost V 3 bases and J 2 bases; bases outside gene matches: 4. CDR1 is DFQATT, CDR2 SNEGSKA, per germline (reference sequence). The CDR3 has 16 amino acids. CDR3 nucleotides: TGCAGTGCTAGTATAACTAGCGGGGGGGCCTACAATGAGCAGTTCTTC. Translation: CSASITSGGAYNEQFF.

This clonotype appeared many times. J is TRBJ2-2 and V is TRBV12-3 or TRBV12-4; D unclear. The V end was cut by 6 bases, the J end by 3 bases, with 17 bases between. The CDR3 runs 16 residues. The CDR3: CASSWLGGRHTGELFF. DNA of the CDR3: TGTGCCAGCAGCTGGTTGGGCGGACGCCACACCGGGGAGCTGTTTTTT.

This clonotype has at least ten counts. The chain uses TRBV10-3 and TRBJ1-1; no reliable D call. With 10 bases removed from V and 5 bases from J, the gap between germline ends came to 17 bases. CDR1 is ENHRY, CDR2 SYGVKD, per germline. This CDR3 has 13 amino acids. The CDR3 DNA sequence: TGTGCCACCCGTTCCGCAGACGGGACTGAAGCTTTCTTT. The encoded protein is CATRSADGTEAFF.

The table lists this clonotype with many counts. The J gene is TRBJ2-1, the V gene TRBV2; 8 bases map to TRBD1. Trimming cost V 4 bases and J 0 bases; bases outside gene matches: 14. This CDR3 contains 19 residues. Per germline, CDR1 SNHLY and CDR2 FYNNEI. The CDR3, as DNA: TGTGCCAGCAGTGGCACCCGAGCAGGGGGCTGGGGCTCCTACAATGAGCAGTTCTTC. Its translation is CASSGTRAGGWGSYNEQFF. Together with reference TRBV2 and TRBJ2-1, the CDR3 gives the full variable domain: EPEVTQTPSHQVTQMGQEVILRCVPISNHLYFYWYRQILGQKVEFLVSFYNNEISEKSEIFDDQFSVERPDGSNFTLKIRSTKLEDSAMYFCASSGTRAGGWGSYNEQFFGPGTRLTVL.

This clonotype was seen many times. The CDR3 spells CASSPDHEQYF. The CDR3 nucleotides are TGTGCCAGCTCACCAGACCACGAGCAGTACTTC. The V gene is TRBV18, the J gene TRBJ2-7; D unclear. Trimming took off 2 bases at V and 5 bases at J, with 4 bases between the two ends. The CDR3 extends over 11 amino acids. In germline, CDR1 is KGHSH, CDR2 LQKENI.

This clonotype was recorded at least ten times. The V call is TRBV2, the J call TRBJ2-1; 8 bases align to TRBD1. V trimming: 4 bases; J trimming: 8 bases; junction bases outside the gene matches: 7. The CDR3 loop spans 14 amino acids. Germline CDR1 and CDR2: SNHLY and FYNNEI. The CDR3 spells CASSGGQGTHEQFF. Here the CDR3 DNA reads TGTGCCAGCAGTGGTGGACAGGGAACCCATGAGCAGTTCTTC.

A remark on this clonotype: A clone one base away is much larger, so this may be a read error. This chain links TRBV7-8 with TRBJ2-7; the D is unclear. This CDR3 is 16 amino acids long. Germline loops: CDR1 SGHVS, CDR2 FQNEAQ. The V end was cut by 3 bases, the J end by 3 bases, with 18 bases between. The CDR3 DNA is TGTGCCAGCAGCTTTGCGACGGGCGGAAATTTCTACGAGCAGTACTTC. This sequence encodes CASSFATGGNFYEQYF.

This clonotype was seen ten or more times. This chain uses TRBV7-9 with TRBJ1-3; TRBD1 aligns across 9 bases. Unmatched junction bases numbered 5, after V lost 6 bases and J lost 2 bases. The CDR3 has 15 amino acids. Germline CDR1 reads SEHNR; CDR2 reads FQNEAQ (reference sequence). This CDR3 reads CASRTGTGPGNTIYF. In DNA, the CDR3 is TGTGCCAGCAGGACCGGGACAGGGCCTGGAAACACCATATATTTT.

This clonotype was seen many times. The chain carries TRBV7-6 and TRBJ2-2; 13 positions match TRBD2. This CDR3 has 19 residues. Germline CDR1 reads SGHVS; CDR2 reads FNYEAQ. V was clipped by 4 bases and J by 0 bases; unmatched bases: 8. The CDR3, as DNA: TGTGCCAGCAGCTCACATGCCGGGACTAGCGGGGCGAACACCGGGGAGCTGTTTTTT. It specifies CASSSHAGTSGANTGELFF.

This clonotype showed up many times. V is TRBV20-1 and J is TRBJ2-7; D unclear. Germline-derived CDR1 and CDR2 are DFQATT and SNEGSKA (reference sequence). The CDR3 sequence is 10 residues long. Trimming cost V 6 bases and J 3 bases, with 6 bases left between them. The CDR3 bases are TGCAGTGCGGTGATCTACGAGCAGTACTTC. Protein: CSAVIYEQYF.

This clonotype was observed at least ten times. This chain connects TRBV29-1 to TRBJ1-1; D is uncertain. The germline V and J ends were trimmed by 2 bases and 4 bases, with 11 bases remaining between them. This CDR3 region has 13 residues. The V gene's germline CDR1 is SQVTM and CDR2 ANQGSEA. This CDR3 is CSVERAEFTEAFF. CDR3 coding DNA: TGCAGCGTTGAAAGGGCGGAGTTCACTGAAGCTTTCTTT.

There are many counts of this clonotype. The chain combines TRBV9 with TRBJ1-3; D is undetermined. Trimming shortened V by 0 bases and J by 0 bases, and 10 bases separated the two germline ends. CDR1 and CDR2 (germline): SGDLS, YYNGEE. The CDR3 is 16 residues long. The CDR3 loop is CASSVGAQPSGNTIYF. The CDR3 bases are TGTGCCAGCAGCGTAGGTGCACAACCCTCTGGAAACACCATATATTTT.

This clonotype was counted at least ten times. CDR3 loop: CSAQSFHGVYNEQFF. The CDR3 coding sequence is TGCAGTGCTCAATCATTTCATGGGGTCTACAATGAGCAGTTCTTC. V and J are TRBV20-1 and TRBJ2-1; no clear D. The CDR3 runs to 15 residues. With 5 bases removed from V and 3 bases from J, the gap between germline ends came to 17 bases. CDR1 is DFQATT and CDR2 is SNEGSKA in the germline V gene (reference sequence).

In this sample, this clonotype turned up many times. The rearrangement links TRBV4-1 to TRBJ2-5; D is unclear. The germline V gene has CDR1 MGHRA and CDR2 YSYEKL. V was trimmed by 4 bases and J by 4 bases, leaving 19 bases between them. The CDR3 covers 16 residues. The CDR3 DNA reads TGCGCCAGCAGCCGACAACCTTCCGGGCGTACAGAGACCCAGTACTTC. Its translation: CASSRQPSGRTETQYF.

This clonotype has ten or more counts. The V and J genes are TRBV7-6 and TRBJ2-3; 10 bases match TRBD2. V lost 2 bases and J lost 2; bases outside the gene matches: 4. Looked up from germline, CDR1 is SGHVS and CDR2 is FNYEAQ. This CDR3 spans 16 amino acids. The CDR3 coding sequence is TGTGCCAGCAGCTTAAAACTAGCGGGGAACACAGATACGCAGTATTTT. Its translation is CASSLKLAGNTDTQYF.

In its sample, this clonotype was seen many times. The chain employs TRBV27 and TRBJ2-3; 7 bases agree with TRBD2. The ends lost 5 bases at V and 0 bases at J; junction bases unmatched: 5. Germline V gene lookup returns CDR1 MNHEY and CDR2 SMNVEV (reference sequence). The CDR3 loop spans 15 amino acids. The chain's CDR3 is CASSILSGSTDTQYF. DNA for the CDR3: TGTGCCAGCAGTATCCTTAGCGGGAGCACAGATACGCAGTATTTT.

This clonotype occurred many times. CDR3 in amino acids: CSVVGGSGPTDTQYF. CDR3 bases: TGCAGCGTTGTGGGGGGTAGCGGCCCCACAGATACGCAGTATTTT. The genes are TRBV29-1 and TRBJ2-3; tentative D call: TRBD2 (6 bases). The CDR3 covers 15 residues. Germline CDR1 is SQVTM and CDR2 is ANQGSEA. The V end lost 4 bases, the J end lost 2 bases, and 16 bases lay between the germline ends.

This clonotype was picked up many times. The chain couples TRBV4-1 to TRBJ2-7; D possibly corresponds to TRBD2 (5 bases). Trimming removed 0 bases from V and 2 bases from J, with 14 bases in between. The V gene's germline CDR1 is MGHRA and CDR2 YSYEKL. This CDR3 is 16 amino acids long. CDR3 sequence (DNA): TGCGCCAGCAGCCAAGATCGAGGGCCACCCGCCTACGAGCAGTACTTC. This translates into CASSQDRGPPAYEQYF.

This clonotype came up many times. This sequence joins TRBV3-1 and TRBJ2-3, with D possibly matching TRBD2 (5 bases). Germline V gives CDR1 LGHDT, CDR2 YNNKEL (reference sequence). The CDR3 loop spans 16 amino acids. Deletions cut 2 bases from V and 4 bases from J, with 16 bases between. CDR3 sequence: CASSQYPGIQADTQYF. CDR3 sequence (DNA): TGTGCCAGCAGCCAATATCCCGGGATTCAAGCAGATACGCAGTATTTT.

V gene TRBV28 combines with J gene TRBJ2-2; no firm D call. The CDR3 loop spans 15 amino acids. Germline CDR1 MDHEN, CDR2 SYDVKM. With 3 bases removed from V and 7 bases from J, the gap between germline ends came to 15 bases. The DNA for the CDR3 is TGTGCCAGCAGTTTTGCGGAGCTTGTGAGCGGGGAGCTGTTTTTT. It is translated as CASSFAELVSGELFF.

This clonotype was recorded at least ten times. The V call is TRBV7-9, the J call TRBJ2-7; no clear D. V was trimmed by 2 bases and J by 6 bases, leaving 8 bases between them. The CDR3 spans 12 residues. The V gene's germline CDR1 is SEHNR and CDR2 FQNEAQ (reference sequence). CDR3 sequence (DNA): TGTGCCAGCAGCTTAACTGGCCTCGAGCAGTACTTC. Encoded protein: CASSLTGLEQYF.